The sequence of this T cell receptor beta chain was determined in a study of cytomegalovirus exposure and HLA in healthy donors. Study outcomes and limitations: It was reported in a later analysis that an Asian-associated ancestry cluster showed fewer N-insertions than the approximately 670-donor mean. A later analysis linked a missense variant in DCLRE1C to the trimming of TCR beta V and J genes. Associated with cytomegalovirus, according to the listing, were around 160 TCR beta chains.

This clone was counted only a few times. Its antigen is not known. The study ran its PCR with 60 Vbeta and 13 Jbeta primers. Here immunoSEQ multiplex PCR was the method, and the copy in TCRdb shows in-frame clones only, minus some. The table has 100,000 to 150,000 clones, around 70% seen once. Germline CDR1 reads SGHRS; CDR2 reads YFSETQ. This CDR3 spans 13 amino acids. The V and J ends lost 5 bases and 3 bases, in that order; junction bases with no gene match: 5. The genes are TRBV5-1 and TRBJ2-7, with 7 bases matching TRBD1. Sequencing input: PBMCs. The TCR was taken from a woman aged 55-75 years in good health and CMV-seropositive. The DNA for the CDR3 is TGCGCCAGCAGTCAGGGGACAGACTACGAGCAGTACTTC. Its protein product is CASSQGTDYEQYF. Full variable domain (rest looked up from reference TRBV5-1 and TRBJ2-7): KAGVTQTPRYLIKTRGQQVTLSCSPISGHRSVSWYQQTPGQGLQFLFEYFSETQRNKGNFPGRFSGRQFSNSRSEMNVSTLELGDSALYLCASSQGTDYEQYFGPGTRLTVT.